Each of the 5 T cell receptor beta chains below was sequenced from the same sample in a study of blood T cell repertoires in COVID-19. Clones were sequenced by immunoSEQ multiplex PCR, and TCRdb holds only the in-frame ones, with some missing. This table has hundreds of thousands of clones, approximately 83% appearing once. Sequenced material: peripheral blood. Receptors originate from a woman aged 25 to 39 who had recovered from COVID-19.

The count of this clone is one. This sequence joins TRBV12-5 and TRBJ1-2; 7 bases are a match to TRBD1. The junction had 11 bases not matched to a gene; V was cut back by 4 bases and J by 6 bases. The CDR3 is 15 amino acids. Germline CDR1 and CDR2: LGHNT and FRNRAP. This CDR3 is CASGSPRQGENGYTF. Written as DNA, the CDR3 is TGTGCTAGTGGTTCCCCCAGACAGGGCGAGAATGGCTACACCTTC.

The V call is TRBV2, the J call TRBJ2-1; 9 bases match TRBD2. With 4 bases clipped from V and 8 bases from J, the junction kept 9 bases outside the gene matches. This CDR3 has 15 amino acids. Germline V gene sequence: CDR1 SNHLY, CDR2 FYNNEI. CDR3 sequence reads: CASSVLRGGRDEQFF. In DNA, the CDR3 is TGTGCCAGCAGTGTGTTGCGGGGGGGCAGAGATGAGCAGTTCTTC.

CDR3 amino acids: CASSYSRTDYGYTF. CDR3 in DNA: TGTGCCAGCAGTTACTCGAGAACAGACTATGGCTACACCTTC. The chain has TRBV6-5 and TRBJ1-2; the D is unclear. This CDR3 comprises 14 residues. CDR1 and CDR2 (germline): MNHEY, SVGAGI. The V end was cut by 0 bases, the J end by 3 bases, with 8 bases between.

V gene TRBV7-9 combines with J gene TRBJ1-3; 9 bases map to TRBD1. Germline CDR1 and CDR2: SEHNR and FQNEAQ (reference sequence). CDR3 length: 13 residues. Trimming at V came to 5 bases and at J to 8 bases, leaving 4 bases not matched to a gene. CDR3 sequence (DNA): TGTGCCAGCAGCGCCGACAGGGGGGACACCATATATTTT. Translating gives CASSADRGDTIYF.

The chain recombines TRBV19 with TRBJ2-2, with D possibly TRBD2 on 5 matching bases. Looked up from germline, CDR1 is LNHDA and CDR2 is SQIVND (reference sequence). V shed 4 bases and J shed 2 bases, with 8 bases lying between them. This CDR3 spans 14 amino acids. This CDR3 is CASSTGINTGELFF. In nucleotides, the CDR3 is TGTGCCAGTAGTACGGGGATCAACACCGGGGAGCTGTTTTTT. The complete variable domain, with remaining parts taken from reference TRBV19 and TRBJ2-2, reads DGGITQSPKYLFRKEGQNVTLSCEQNLNHDAMYWYRQDPGQGLRLIYYSQIVNDFQKGDIAEGYSVSREKKESFPLTVTSAQKNPTAFYLCASSTGINTGELFFGEGSRLTVL.